One T cell receptor beta chain is described in this entry. It lacks a known antigen. No base quality information exists; no much larger clone differs at one position. The immunoSEQ Assay, a bias-controlled multiplex PCR, was used to amplify TCRbeta CDR3 regions from genomic DNA. The study's own analysis went as follows. Within the assay, amplification of reference gene primers was used to estimate how many nucleated cells each sample contained. To quantify the absolute abundance of each unique TCRbeta CDR3 rearrangement, sequence reads were collapsed and filtered. For each sample, productive Simpson clonality was calculated by taking the square root of Simpson's diversity index across productive rearrangements. Entries here come from immuneACCESS through TCRdb and include only in-frame sequences with V and J called. Some clones fail to appear in such tables; in the studies checked, an unresolved V gene covers under half of the shortfall, and the cause of the remainder is unknown. That table gives V, J and clone size, and the DNA gave D and trimming. This sample gives some 260,000 clones in total; around 80% of them show up just once. Under 5% of the sample lies in the top ten.

The sample comes from a study of blood T cell repertoires in COVID-19 (dated by TCRdb to the early 2020s). As for the study more broadly: The collaborator samples originated in the United States, Italy and Spain and spanned the acute and convalescent phases of COVID-19. The material from the prospective study consisted of cDNA or gDNA derived from T cells, B-cell-depleted T cells, or PBMCs. Subjects who had been exposed to COVID-19, were actively infected with it, or had recovered from it provided the deeply sampled blood TCRbeta repertoires that made up the dataset. The repertoires were released in a freely available public database intended as a resource for research on the immune response to SARS-CoV-2. Samples were obtained from the ongoing ImmuneRACE study (first 160 participants) and from over a thousand subjects provided by 6 global collaborators. Sample metadata almost always included a de-identified subject ID, COVID-19 status, age in years and sex. HLA class I and class II types, where available, came from metadata supplied by the sample provider rather than from assay-based typing. The investigation overall reported the following: Clinical and demographic metadata were provided uncurated, with the amount varying by source and participant.

Including cysteine and phenylalanine, the CDR3 has 13 amino acids. Only the CDR3 region is kept as DNA, spanning 39 bases read in frame from base 1. At the junction V is shortened by 11 bases and J by 4 bases, with 17 bases in between. Enrolling through a virtual design, the prospective study's participants ranged in age from roughly 18 to 100 years and lived across 20 to 25 United States geographic areas. To assign participants to cohorts, the prospective study relied on clinical history that participants themselves reported in a screening survey and a study questionnaire. In the prospective study, mobile phlebotomists collected whole blood, serum and a nasopharyngeal or oropharyngeal swab from each participant. Over an approximately 2-month period, participants in the prospective study had the option of providing additional blood draws and questionnaires. Blood samples from the prospective study were shipped frozen or at room temperature prior to DNA extraction.

Sequenced: PBMCs or T cells enriched from blood (not recorded which). The chain joins TRBV23-1 to TRBJ1-1, with an unclear D gene assignment. TRBV23-1 is an ORF; its function is uncertain. This receptor was taken from a man aged 25 to 40 with acute COVID-19. The CDR3 reads CAGSLPEGTEAFF. The bases read TGCGCCGGGAGCCTTCCCGAGGGCACTGAAGCTTTCTTT.